This is a list of T cell receptor beta chains from one sample in a study of T cell changes during pregnancy in multiple sclerosis. TCRdb keeps only in-frame clones here, not all; method: immunoSEQ multiplex PCR. The sample consists of around 40,000 clones, roughly 87% of them appearing once. The source material was CD4+ T cells from peripheral blood mononuclear cells, sampled in the first trimester of pregnancy. The receptors originated from a female donor with multiple sclerosis, enrolled in a pregnancy study. CDR3s include the opening cysteine and the closing phenylalanine or tryptophan. Each record gives: D gene, V gene, clone size, J gene, CDR3 protein, CDR3 DNA. The D gene is left open where the match is weak. Not every row has a clone size; where given, it reads once, few, many or a size class.

>NA|TRBV30|NA|TRBJ1-2
CARRQDAYGYTF
TGTGCCAGGCGACAGGACGCCTATGGCTACACCTTC
>NA|TRBV6-6|NA|TRBJ1-4
CASRAGVTNEKLFF
TGTGCCAGCAGGGCCGGGGTGACTAATGAAAAACTGTTTTTT
>TRBD1|TRBV18|NA|TRBJ1-2
CASSPQDREGYTF
TGTGCCAGCTCACCACAAGACAGGGAAGGCTACACCTTC
>NA|TRBV2|NA|TRBJ1-3
CASSASTLDRVKIF
TGTGCCAGCAGTGCTTCGACGTTGGACAGAGTAAAAATTTTT
>TRBD2|TRBV5-4|NA|TRBJ2-7
CASSLGTSGEPYEQYF
TGTGCCAGCAGCTTGGGTACTAGCGGAGAACCCTACGAGCAGTACTTC
>NA|TRBV11-1|once|TRBJ2-3
CASSFQLADTDTQYF
TGTGCCAGCAGCTTTCAATTAGCGGACACAGATACGCAGTATTTT
>NA|TRBV28|NA|TRBJ2-5
CASSTTRIGRKGETQYF
TGTGCCAGCAGCACCACTCGGATCGGCAGGAAAGGAGAGACCCAGTACTTC
>NA|TRBV6-5|NA|TRBJ2-7
CASSYSRRLAYEQYF
TGTGCCAGCAGTTACTCGAGGCGGTTAGCCTACGAGCAGTACTTC
>NA|TRBV30|NA|TRBJ1-5
CAWSVEKPNQPQHF
TGTGCCTGGAGTGTAGAAAAGCCCAATCAGCCCCAGCATTTT
>TRBD2|TRBV9|NA|TRBJ2-5
CASSGGTSGHQETQYF
TGTGCCAGCAGCGGAGGGACTAGCGGGCACCAAGAGACCCAGTACTTC
>TRBD1|TRBV29-1|NA|TRBJ2-1
CSVSLTDREKSEQFF
TGCAGCGTTTCCCTTACCGACAGGGAGAAGAGTGAGCAGTTCTTC
>NA|TRBV19|NA|TRBJ1-4
CASSTGQSNEKLFF
TGTGCCAGTAGTACGGGACAATCTAATGAAAAACTGTTTTTT
>TRBD2|TRBV7-7|NA|TRBJ2-1
CASSPAAGFSYNEQFF
TGTGCTAGCAGCCCTGCAGCGGGATTCTCCTACAATGAGCAGTTCTTC
>NA|TRBV19|NA|TRBJ2-3
CASSRGGTDTQYF
TGTGCCAGTAGTCGCGGGGGCACAGATACGCAGTATTTT
>NA|TRBV7-2|few|TRBJ2-7
CASSLDWYEQYF
TGTGCCAGCAGCTTAGACTGGTACGAGCAGTACTTC
>TRBD1|TRBV6-5|once|TRBJ1-2
CASSYRSKPRGYGYTF
TGTGCCAGCAGTTACCGATCTAAACCCAGGGGGTATGGCTACACCTTC
>NA|TRBV28|NA|TRBJ2-4
CASSPQGIAKNIQYF
TGTGCCAGCAGCCCGCAGGGCATAGCCAAAAACATTCAGTACTTC
>NA|TRBV9|NA|TRBJ1-3
CASKGVSGNTIYF
TGTGCCAGCAAGGGGGTCTCTGGAAACACCATATATTTT
>NA|TRBV11-2|NA|TRBJ2-7
CASSLETGTYEQYF
TGTGCCAGCAGCTTAGAAACGGGTACCTACGAGCAGTACTTC
>TRBD2|TRBV4-1|NA|TRBJ2-1
CASSQAPTSGNNEQFF
TGCGCCAGCAGCCAAGCCCCCACTAGCGGGAACAATGAGCAGTTCTTC
>NA|TRBV18|NA|TRBJ2-5
CASSPLGPPETQYF
TGTGCCAGCTCTCCTCTGGGCCCCCCTGAGACCCAGTACTTC
>NA|TRBV18|NA|TRBJ2-7
CASSPGATGEQYF
TGTGCCAGCTCACCAGGTGCTACGGGCGAGCAGTACTTC
>NA|TRBV10-1|NA|TRBJ2-5
CASSVSTDNQETQYF
TGCGCCAGCAGTGTATCTACCGACAACCAAGAGACCCAGTACTTC
>NA|TRBV18|NA|TRBJ2-2
CASSPLANTGELFF
TGTGCCAGCTCACCACTAGCGAACACCGGGGAGCTGTTTTTT
>NA|TRBV9|few|TRBJ1-2
CASSVIQAGDYGYTF
TGTGCCAGCAGCGTCATACAGGCTGGTGACTATGGCTACACCTTC
>TRBD2|TRBV2|NA|TRBJ2-3
CASSPRIRGRAKDTQYF
TGTGCCAGCAGTCCCCGGATTCGGGGGAGGGCAAAAGATACGCAGTATTTT
>TRBD1|TRBV9|once|TRBJ1-3
CASSVEGTGFSGNTIYF
TGTGCCAGCAGCGTAGAGGGGACAGGGTTCTCTGGAAACACCATATATTTT
>NA|TRBV10-1|NA|TRBJ2-3
CASSEGGDTQYF
TGCGCCAGCAGTGAGGGAGGGGATACGCAGTATTTT
>TRBD1|TRBV2|NA|TRBJ2-7
CASSGETGGPYEQYF
TGTGCCAGCAGTGGCGAGACAGGGGGCCCCTACGAGCAGTACTTC
>TRBD1|TRBV2|NA|TRBJ1-5
CASSGGQGGSQPQHF
TGTGCCAGCAGTGGGGGACAGGGCGGCAGTCAGCCCCAGCATTTT
>TRBD2|TRBV6-4|NA|TRBJ2-2
CASASGNTGELFF
TGTGCCAGCGCTAGCGGGAACACCGGGGAGCTGTTTTTT
>NA|TRBV5-8|NA|TRBJ2-1
CASRAIPYNEQFF
TGTGCCAGCAGAGCCATCCCGTACAATGAGCAGTTCTTC
>NA|TRBV7-7|once|TRBJ2-3
CASSLERTDTQYF
TGTGCTAGCAGCTTAGAGAGGACAGATACGCAGTATTTT
>NA|TRBV29-1|few|TRBJ1-1
CSVEQGLGDTEAFF
TGCAGCGTTGAACAGGGGCTGGGGGACACTGAAGCTTTCTTT
>TRBD1|TRBV18|medium-sized|TRBJ2-5
CASSPRDREETQYF
TGTGCCAGCTCACCAAGAGACAGGGAAGAGACCCAGTACTTC
>NA|TRBV7-9|NA|TRBJ2-1
CASNGGEGWNEQFF
TGTGCCAGCAACGGGGGAGAAGGGTGGAATGAGCAGTTCTTC
>NA|TRBV9|NA|TRBJ2-7
CASSSGRPARGEQYF
TGTGCCAGCAGCTCAGGACGACCAGCACGGGGCGAGCAGTACTTC
>NA|TRBV7-9|NA|TRBJ1-5
CASSPGTLNQPQHF
TGTGCCAGCAGCCCGGGGACACTGAATCAGCCCCAGCATTTT
>TRBD1|TRBV19|NA|TRBJ2-5
CASSPLQGGSETQYF
TGTGCCAGTAGTCCGTTACAGGGGGGTTCGGAGACCCAGTACTTC
>NA|TRBV2|NA|TRBJ2-7
CASSKLAHEQYF
TGTGCCAGCAGTAAACTAGCCCACGAGCAGTACTTC